The sequence of this T cell receptor (beta chain) was determined in a study of beta chain features in type 1 diabetes listed by TCRdb under 2018. Concerning the study at large: Patients and healthy donors did not differ in mean age, gender distribution, total cell number or subset yield. A total of 90 million to 130 million sorted cells were examined across all samples, and a strong correlation was observed between cell number per subset and RNA yield. In the study, TCRB repertoires of sorted circulating CD4+ T cell subsets from recently diagnosed type 1 diabetes patients were compared with those of matched healthy donors. Naive and central memory subsets were obtained from all 30 or so donors, but regulatory and stem cell-like memory subsets were isolated from only 8 patients and about 8 healthy donors.

This clone turned up a few times. Its antigen is not yet known. Base qualities are not recorded, but no much larger clone differs from it by a single base. A single peripheral blood draw of approximately 100 mL on average was collected from each donor into heparinised tubes. A BD FACSAria II and a panel including CD45RO, CCR7, CD25, CD127, CD95 and CD27 were used to sort naive, central memory, regulatory and stem cell-like memory CD4+ T cells. All sorted populations exceeded 95% purity. Right away, PBMCs were isolated by Lymphoprep density gradient centrifugation and were stained directly, with no culture step. Samples were stained and sorted in pairs, with one healthy donor and one patient per experiment, so that batch effects were minimized. All of the isolated RNA was reverse transcribed with the High Capacity cDNA Reverse Transcription Kit, so expressed TCRB transcripts were sequenced. Deep immunoSEQ sequencing was performed on naive, central memory and regulatory T cell samples, with an average of roughly 3.3 million total reads per sample. Sorted cells were lysed in RLT buffer, and RNA was extracted using DNase-treated RNeasy Micro or Mini kits according to cell number. To prevent cross-contamination, every cell subset was processed on its own, while patient and healthy donor samples were processed together. The immunoSEQ multiplex PCR was used to amplify TCRB sequences from cDNA, yielding 87-bp fragments that span the CDR3 region. Amplicons were sequenced on the Illumina HiSeq platform. The original pipeline was this. Synthetic template baselines were used to correct PCR bias computationally, reads within Hamming distance 2 were collapsed together, and singletons that could not be merged were discarded. Reads were aligned against IMGT to assign V, D and J genes, CDR3 length and insertions or deletions at six rearrangement sites. Within each subset, clonotype counts were normalized to the number of sorted cells before true diversity and Gini coefficients were calculated with the tcR R package. The overlap coefficient, calculated on TCRB nucleotide sequences, was used to quantify repertoire sharing. The table comes from immuneACCESS by way of TCRdb, which keeps in-frame sequences with V and J called. Part of the clones is missing from these tables; in studies checked, under half for an unresolved V gene and the rest for unknown reasons. The DNA was the basis for D and trimming; V, J and clone size are from that table. Across this sample there are 150,000 to 170,000 clones, with 7.5% to 10% seen only once. Clones ranked in the top ten supply 0.65% of the sample.

From the cysteine through the phenylalanine, the CDR3 covers 17 amino acids. Only the CDR3 DNA is retained, 51 bases long and in frame from the first base. Deletion took 3 bases off V and 1 base off J, with a span of 16 bases between the germline ends. Looking up the germline V gene (reference sequence) yields CDR1 LNHNV and CDR2 YYDKDF. Findings and caveats that apply to the study as a whole: The naive, central memory and regulatory TCRB repertoires appeared to resemble one another more closely among patients than among healthy donors. Fewer insertions and more nucleotide deletions at VDJ recombination sites were observed in patients with type 1 diabetes, implying thymic rearrangement abnormalities. Because cDNA was sequenced instead of genomic DNA, activated cells with high expression could be over-represented, although the groups did not differ in activation or CD3 levels. PCR might favor shorter templates, but patient and control samples were amplified and corrected together, so any skew would affect both groups equally. Type 1 diabetes patients showed a moderate but significant shortening of TCRB CDR3 length in all four CD4+ subsets. Because the HLA sub-analyses included only small numbers of individuals, any influence of HLA type on TCRB rearrangement was left unresolved.

The sample was central memory CD4+ T cells from blood. This sequence originates from a man aged 18 to 30 in good health. The V and J genes are TRBV15 and TRBJ1-5, and perhaps TRBD1 as D gene, on 6 matching bases. The CDR3 amino acid sequence is: CATSRGEGGASNQPQHF. The DNA is as follows: TGTGCCACCAGCAGGGGCGAAGGGGGGGCGAGCAATCAGCCCCAGCATTTT.